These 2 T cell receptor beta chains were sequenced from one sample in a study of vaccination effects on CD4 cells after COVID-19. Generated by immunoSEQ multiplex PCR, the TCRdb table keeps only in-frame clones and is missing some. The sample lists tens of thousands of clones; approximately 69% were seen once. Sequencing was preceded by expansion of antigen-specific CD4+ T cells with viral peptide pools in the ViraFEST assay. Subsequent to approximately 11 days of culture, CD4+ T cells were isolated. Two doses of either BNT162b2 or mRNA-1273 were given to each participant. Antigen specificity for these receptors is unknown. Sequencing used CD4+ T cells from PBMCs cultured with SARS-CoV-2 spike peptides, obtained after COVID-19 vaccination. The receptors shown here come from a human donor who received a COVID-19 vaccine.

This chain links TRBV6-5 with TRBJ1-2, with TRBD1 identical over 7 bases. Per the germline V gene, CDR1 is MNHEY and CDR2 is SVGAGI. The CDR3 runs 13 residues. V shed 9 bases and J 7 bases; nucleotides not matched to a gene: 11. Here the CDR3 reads CASSPGGQLGYTF. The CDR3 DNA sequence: TGTGCCAGTTCACCAGGGGGACAGCTTGGCTACACCTTC.

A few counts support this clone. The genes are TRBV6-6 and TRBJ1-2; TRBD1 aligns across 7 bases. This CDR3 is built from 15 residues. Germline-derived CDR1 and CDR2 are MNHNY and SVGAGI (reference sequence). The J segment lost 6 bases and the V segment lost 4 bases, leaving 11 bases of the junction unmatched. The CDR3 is CASSSSQGRLDGYTF. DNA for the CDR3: TGTGCCAGCAGTTCGTCACAGGGGCGATTGGATGGCTACACCTTC.